Sequencing of this TCR beta chain was carried out in a study of tumor-infiltrating lymphocytes in oesophageal squamous cell carcinoma. TCRdb re-called the PCR reads with MiXCR, one entry per CDR3 protein. The sample consists of 10,000 or so distinct CDR3 sequences, 60% to 70% of them appearing once. The germline gives CDR1 SGHTA, CDR2 FQGNSA. The junction had 4 bases not matched to a gene; V was cut back by 5 bases and J by 4 bases. The CDR3 spans 16 residues. The chain employs TRBV7-2 and TRBJ2-1; 14 positions match TRBD2. This clonotype was obtained from a female donor with esophageal squamous cell carcinoma. Sequenced: esophageal tumor tissue. This CDR3 reads CASSTRTSGRYNEQFF. The CDR3 nucleotides are TGTGCCAGCAGCACTCGGACTAGCGGGAGGTACAATGAGCAGTTCTTC.